A selection of T cell receptor beta chains follows, all from one sample in a study of CD8 T cells in Susac syndrome. TCRdb analysed the immunoSEQ multiplex PCR reads with MiXCR anew, one entry per CDR3 protein. The repertoire includes 350,000 to 550,000 distinct CDR3 sequences, more than 70% of them detected once, and roughly 0.11% sits in the top ten. The sequenced sample consisted of CD8+ T cells from PBMCs. The source of these receptors is a human donor with multiple sclerosis. The CDR3 runs from the conserved cysteine through the conserved F or W. The order of the fields is D gene, clone size, J gene, V gene, CDR3 protein, CDR3 DNA. A D gene is named only where the DNA matches it firmly. A clone size is listed for some rows: how often the clone was seen (once, few, many), or a class if it is expanded.

d_call: TRBD2; clone_size: .; j_call: TRBJ2-2; v_call: TRBV4-1; cdr3_aa: CASSQEASGDRELFF; cdr3_nt: TGCGCCAGCAGCCAAGAGGCTAGCGGGGACCGGGAGCTGTTTTTT
d_call: .; clone_size: once; j_call: TRBJ1-6; v_call: TRBV14; cdr3_aa: CASSLWGGSPLHF; cdr3_nt: TGTGCCAGCAGCCTTTGGGGTGGTTCACCCCTCCACTTT
d_call: .; clone_size: .; j_call: TRBJ2-7; v_call: TRBV20-1; cdr3_aa: CSARPAEGRISYEQYF; cdr3_nt: TGCAGTGCTAGACCCGCGGAGGGACGAATTTCCTACGAGCAGTACTTC
d_call: .; clone_size: .; j_call: TRBJ1-2; v_call: TRBV5-1; cdr3_aa: CASRSLPGSPLYGYTF; cdr3_nt: TGCGCCAGCAGGTCCCTCCCCGGGTCACCTCTTTATGGCTACACCTTC
d_call: TRBD1; clone_size: .; j_call: TRBJ1-1; v_call: TRBV12-5; cdr3_aa: CASGLTPGTDTMNTEAFF; cdr3_nt: TGTGCTAGTGGGCTCACCCCCGGGACAGATACCATGAACACTGAAGCTTTCTTT
d_call: .; clone_size: .; j_call: TRBJ1-1; v_call: TRBV7-2; cdr3_aa: CASSPGPYLNTEAFF; cdr3_nt: TGTGCCAGCAGCCCGGGACCCTATCTGAACACTGAAGCTTTCTTT
d_call: .; clone_size: .; j_call: TRBJ2-3; v_call: TRBV11-2; cdr3_aa: CASSLYPHPGLGGPTDTQYF; cdr3_nt: TGTGCCAGCAGCTTATACCCTCACCCGGGTTTGGGGGGACCCACAGATACGCAGTATTTT
d_call: .; clone_size: .; j_call: TRBJ2-7; v_call: TRBV29-1; cdr3_aa: CSVEDSTGGEQYF; cdr3_nt: TGCAGCGTCGAGGACAGCACAGGAGGCGAGCAGTACTTC
d_call: .; clone_size: .; j_call: TRBJ2-7; v_call: TRBV11-2; cdr3_aa: CASRIRVDEQYF; cdr3_nt: TGTGCCAGCAGAATCAGGGTCGACGAGCAGTACTTC
d_call: .; clone_size: once; j_call: TRBJ2-1; v_call: TRBV2; cdr3_aa: CASEGLGNEQFF; cdr3_nt: TGTGCCAGCGAGGGATTAGGAAATGAGCAGTTCTTC
d_call: TRBD2; clone_size: few; j_call: TRBJ2-1; v_call: TRBV27; cdr3_aa: CASSPTSGGFDEQFF; cdr3_nt: TGTGCCAGCAGTCCCACTAGCGGGGGGTTCGATGAGCAGTTCTTC
d_call: .; clone_size: .; j_call: TRBJ2-2; v_call: TRBV3-1; cdr3_aa: CASSQLPTGELFF; cdr3_nt: TGTGCCAGCAGCCAGTTACCCACCGGGGAGCTGTTTTTT